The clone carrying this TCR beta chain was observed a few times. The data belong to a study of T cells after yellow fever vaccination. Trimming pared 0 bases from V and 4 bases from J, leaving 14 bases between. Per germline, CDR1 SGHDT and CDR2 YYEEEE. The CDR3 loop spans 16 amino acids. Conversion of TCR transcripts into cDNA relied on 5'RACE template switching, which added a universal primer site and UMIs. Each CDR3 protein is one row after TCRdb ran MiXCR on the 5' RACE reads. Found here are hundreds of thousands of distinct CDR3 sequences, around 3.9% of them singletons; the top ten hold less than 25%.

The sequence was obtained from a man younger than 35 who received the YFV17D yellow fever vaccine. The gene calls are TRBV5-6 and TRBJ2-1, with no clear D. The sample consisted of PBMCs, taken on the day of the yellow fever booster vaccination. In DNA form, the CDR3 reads TGTGCCAGCAGCTTGGTAGGTGGGCGCCCTTACAATGAGCAGTTCTTC. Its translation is CASSLVGGRPYNEQFF.